The clone carrying this TCR beta chain has more than one count but fewer than ten. TCRdb reprocessed the 5' RACE reads with MiXCR, giving one entry per CDR3 protein. The sample lists around 76,000 distinct CDR3 sequences, approximately 10% occurring once. Deletions cut 0 bases from V and 1 base from J, with 7 bases between. Per germline, CDR1 SGHKS and CDR2 YYEKEE (reference sequence). The CDR3 sequence is 14 residues long. This sample was taken from a study of early T cells in non-severe SARS-CoV-2 infection. Study details: RNA in bulk from unsorted whole blood was sequenced, and chains were unpaired.

This sequence originates from an adult who was a healthcare worker with PCR-confirmed SARS-CoV-2 infection or an uninfected control (not recorded which). This rearrangement joins TRBV5-5 to TRBJ1-1; no definite D call. The sequenced sample was whole blood. CDR3 protein: CASSLEPGNTEAFF. The DNA of the CDR3 is TGTGCCAGCAGCTTGGAGCCGGGGAACACTGAAGCTTTCTTT.